This TCR beta chain was captured in a study of cytomegalovirus exposure and HLA in healthy donors. Overall study results and limits: Some TCR beta chains (roughly 150 of them) were listed as cytomegalovirus-associated.

TCRdb keeps only in-frame clones here, not all; method: immunoSEQ multiplex PCR. The table lists roughly 130,000 clones, around nine tenths of them singletons, with 1.4% in the top ten. About this clone: The antigen remains unidentified.

The CDR3 extends over 11 amino acids. V lost 3 bases to trimming and J lost 7 bases, with 7 bases between them. Germline V gives CDR1 SQVTM, CDR2 ANQGSEA. This chain connects TRBV29-1 to TRBJ2-1, with D possibly TRBD1 on 5 matching bases. Source material: PBMCs. This receptor was identified in a young man in good health and CMV-seronegative. CDR3 bases: TGCAGCGTTGATAGGGGTAATGAGCAGTTCTTC. Its protein is CSVDRGNEQFF.